The clone carrying this TCR beta chain was counted between two and nine times. This record comes from a study of human T cells and chemical hapten exposure. For the study at large: While the roughly 25-week study was under way, patients received diphenylcyclopropenone on the scalp every week. Patch tests put 0.01% DPC on the upper back, and the results were checked at 6 days.

TCRdb used MiXCR to reprocess the RACE reads, holding one entry per CDR3 protein. This sample has some 36,000 distinct CDR3 sequences, with 8% to 10% found just once. Time point denoted: patch test 3, about 24 weeks after DPC sensitization. Stated treatment: therapeutic diphenylcyclopropenone sensitization with weekly scalp DPC. The template was total RNA from unfractionated whole blood. In germline, CDR1 is SGHKS, CDR2 YYEKEE (reference sequence). The length of the CDR3 is 13 residues. The V segment lost 3 bases and the J segment 5 bases; nucleotides outside the gene matches: 3. The sample was whole blood, taken in connection with sensitization to the hapten diphenylcyclopropenone (DPC). This chain links TRBV5-5 with TRBJ2-5; 8 nucleotides match TRBD1. The source is a man aged 45 to 65 with alopecia areata. Some clones in this sample may be carry-over from other donors' samples. CDR3 DNA sequence: TGTGCCAGCAGCTGGACAGGGAAGGAGACCCAGTACTTC. Translation gives CASSWTGKETQYF.